Listed below are T cell receptor beta chains from one sample, sequenced in a study of blood T cell repertoires in COVID-19. The table came from immunoSEQ multiplex PCR; TCRdb's copy has only in-frame clones and leaves some out. This sample has 140,000 to 150,000 clones, with just under 85% found just once. The source material was PBMCs or T cells enriched from blood (not recorded which). The receptors derive from a woman aged 40-49 years who had recovered from COVID-19. Each CDR3 is given with its conserved first and last residue. A D gene is named only where the DNA matches it firmly. Not all rows give a size; the values are once, few, many and, for expanded clones, a class.

size: .; J: TRBJ2-2; D: .; V: TRBV9; CDR3: CASSGSGELFF; DNA: TGTGCCAGCAGCGGTAGCGGGGAGCTGTTTTTT
size: .; J: TRBJ2-1; D: .; V: TRBV28; CDR3: CASSLSLYNEQFF; DNA: TGTGCCAGCAGTCTTTCGTTGTACAATGAGCAGTTCTTC
size: .; J: TRBJ1-3; D: TRBD1; V: TRBV5-4; CDR3: CASSLGGGQGAGNTIYF; DNA: TGTGCCAGCAGCTTGGGAGGGGGACAGGGGGCTGGAAACACCATATATTTT
size: .; J: TRBJ2-7; D: .; V: TRBV27; CDR3: CASSMAAAYEQYF; DNA: TGTGCCAGCAGTATGGCAGCGGCCTACGAGCAGTACTTC
size: few; J: TRBJ2-3; D: .; V: TRBV12-3/TRBV12-4; CDR3: CASQAVDTQYF; DNA: TGTGCCAGTCAAGCGGTAGATACGCAGTATTTT
size: .; J: TRBJ2-1; D: TRBD2; V: TRBV7-3; CDR3: CASRVLCGSYNEQFF; DNA: TGTGCCAGCAGAGTCCTCTGCGGGAGCTACAATGAGCAGTTCTTC
size: .; J: TRBJ2-2; D: .; V: TRBV30; CDR3: CAWSEGARTGELFF; DNA: TGTGCCTGGAGTGAAGGGGCGAGGACCGGGGAGCTGTTTTTT
size: .; J: TRBJ2-5; D: .; V: TRBV2; CDR3: CASSDAAVTAIQETQYF; DNA: TGTGCCAGCAGCGACGCGGCAGTGACAGCTATTCAAGAGACCCAGTACTTC
size: .; J: TRBJ2-3; D: .; V: TRBV15; CDR3: CATSRGTGDTTDTQYF; DNA: TGTGCCACCAGCAGGGGCACAGGAGACACAACAGATACGCAGTATTTT
size: few; J: TRBJ1-1; D: TRBD1; V: TRBV9; CDR3: CASSVEKDRAMNTEAFF; DNA: TGTGCCAGCAGCGTAGAAAAGGACAGGGCAATGAACACTGAAGCTTTCTTT
size: .; J: TRBJ2-1; D: .; V: TRBV15; CDR3: CATSRGQSMGDEQFF; DNA: TGTGCCACCAGCAGAGGCCAAAGTATGGGAGATGAGCAGTTCTTC
size: .; J: TRBJ1-1; D: .; V: TRBV3-1/TRBV3-2; CDR3: CASSRARGNTEAFF; DNA: TGTGCCAGCAGCCGGGCTCGGGGGAACACTGAAGCTTTCTTT
size: few; J: TRBJ2-1; D: .; V: TRBV11-2; CDR3: CASSTLKGRTYNEQFF; DNA: TGTGCCAGCAGCACCCTTAAGGGGAGGACCTACAATGAGCAGTTCTTC
size: .; J: TRBJ2-5; D: TRBD1; V: TRBV19; CDR3: CASSEGAQETQYF; DNA: TGTGCCAGTAGCGAGGGGGCTCAAGAGACCCAGTACTTC
size: .; J: TRBJ2-5; D: .; V: TRBV12-5; CDR3: CASGPGTGNVVETQYF; DNA: TGTGCTAGTGGTCCGGGAACAGGGAATGTCGTGGAGACCCAGTACTTC
size: .; J: TRBJ2-3; D: TRBD2; V: TRBV30; CDR3: CAWSVTLAGSLSTDTQYF; DNA: TGTGCCTGGAGTGTAACCCTAGCGGGGTCCCTTAGCACAGATACGCAGTATTTT
size: .; J: TRBJ1-1; D: .; V: TRBV5-1; CDR3: CASSFPGDTEAFF; DNA: TGCGCCAGCAGCTTTCCGGGAGACACTGAAGCTTTCTTT
size: .; J: TRBJ1-2; D: TRBD1; V: TRBV3-1/TRBV3-2; CDR3: CASSQGTGDYGYTF; DNA: TGTGCCAGCAGCCAGGGTACAGGGGACTATGGCTACACCTTC
size: .; J: TRBJ2-1; D: TRBD2; V: TRBV19; CDR3: CASSVRGLAGGQKWQFF; DNA: TGTGCCAGTAGTGTAAGAGGACTAGCGGGCGGTCAAAAGTGGCAGTTCTTC
size: .; J: TRBJ1-1; D: TRBD1; V: TRBV29-1; CDR3: CSVGQGAENTEAFF; DNA: TGCAGCGTGGGACAGGGGGCTGAGAACACTGAAGCTTTCTTT
size: few; J: TRBJ2-7; D: .; V: TRBV4-1; CDR3: CASSQEWGGSYEQYF; DNA: TGCGCCAGCAGCCAAGAATGGGGCGGATCCTACGAGCAGTACTTC
size: .; J: TRBJ2-1; D: TRBD2; V: TRBV7-3; CDR3: CASSLIPLAGVNEQFF; DNA: TGTGCCAGCAGCTTAATTCCGCTAGCGGGAGTTAATGAGCAGTTCTTC
size: .; J: TRBJ1-1; D: .; V: TRBV3-1/TRBV3-2; CDR3: CASSQADRNTEAFF; DNA: TGTGCCAGCAGCCAAGCCGACAGGAACACTGAAGCTTTCTTT
size: .; J: TRBJ1-6; D: .; V: TRBV2; CDR3: CASNKDNSPLHF; DNA: TGTGCCAGCAACAAAGATAATTCACCCCTCCACTTT
size: .; J: TRBJ2-2; D: TRBD2; V: TRBV19; CDR3: CASSIGLAGNTGELFF; DNA: TGTGCCAGTAGTATAGGGCTAGCGGGTAACACCGGGGAGCTGTTTTTT
size: .; J: TRBJ2-7; D: TRBD2; V: TRBV20-1; CDR3: CSASSHRAGVIVYEQYF; DNA: TGCAGTGCTAGTAGTCATCGGGCGGGAGTTATTGTATACGAGCAGTACTTC
size: .; J: TRBJ2-7; D: TRBD1; V: TRBV5-5; CDR3: CASSWDRAIYEQYF; DNA: TGTGCCAGCAGCTGGGACAGGGCTATATACGAGCAGTACTTC
size: .; J: TRBJ2-1; D: TRBD2; V: TRBV15; CDR3: CATSLLAGVSNEQFF; DNA: TGTGCCACCAGCCTCCTAGCGGGAGTGAGTAATGAGCAGTTCTTC
size: .; J: TRBJ1-1; D: .; V: TRBV11-3; CDR3: CASSESYGTEAFF; DNA: TGTGCCAGCAGCGAATCTTACGGCACTGAAGCTTTCTTT
size: .; J: TRBJ2-7; D: .; V: TRBV18; CDR3: CASSPYVTEDEQYF; DNA: TGTGCCAGCTCACCATATGTGACAGAAGACGAGCAGTACTTC
size: .; J: TRBJ2-3; D: TRBD1; V: TRBV7-3; CDR3: CASSLSGQGATDTQYF; DNA: TGTGCCAGCAGCTTGTCGGGACAGGGGGCTACAGATACGCAGTATTTT
size: .; J: TRBJ2-3; D: .; V: TRBV5-1; CDR3: CASSLRGSSPGAQTTDTQYF; DNA: TGCGCCAGCAGCTTGAGGGGCAGCAGCCCGGGAGCACAGACCACAGATACGCAGTATTTT
size: .; J: TRBJ1-3; D: .; V: TRBV7-2; CDR3: CASSPQGSGNTIYF; DNA: TGTGCCAGCAGCCCCCAGGGCTCTGGAAACACCATATATTTT
size: .; J: TRBJ1-3; D: .; V: TRBV4-2; CDR3: CASSHYLFSGNTIYF; DNA: TGTGCCAGCAGCCACTACTTGTTCTCTGGAAACACCATATATTTT
size: .; J: TRBJ1-2; D: TRBD1; V: TRBV2; CDR3: CASRKTGEYGYTF; DNA: TGTGCCAGCAGAAAGACAGGGGAATATGGCTACACCTTC
size: .; J: TRBJ2-1; D: .; V: TRBV5-5; CDR3: CASSSDRFGQFF; DNA: TGTGCCAGCAGCTCCGACAGGTTCGGGCAGTTCTTC
size: .; J: TRBJ1-1; D: .; V: TRBV9; CDR3: CASSAHRQMNTEAFF; DNA: TGTGCCAGCAGCGCCCATAGACAGATGAACACTGAAGCTTTCTTT
size: .; J: TRBJ2-3; D: TRBD1; V: TRBV6-4; CDR3: CASNPTPGQGADTQYF; DNA: TGTGCCAGCAACCCTACCCCGGGACAGGGGGCAGATACGCAGTATTTT
size: few; J: TRBJ1-2; D: .; V: TRBV18; CDR3: CASSDRDYGYTF; DNA: TGTGCCAGCTCCGACAGAGACTATGGCTACACCTTC
size: .; J: TRBJ1-3; D: .; V: TRBV30; CDR3: CAWSGNRGRNTIYF; DNA: TGTGCCTGGTCAGGGAACAGAGGAAGAAACACCATATATTTT
size: few; J: TRBJ1-3; D: .; V: TRBV18; CDR3: CASSPATGSGNTIYF; DNA: TGTGCCAGCTCACCCGCGACGGGCTCTGGAAACACCATATATTTT
size: .; J: TRBJ2-1; D: TRBD2; V: TRBV7-9; CDR3: CASSPRTSGNEQFF; DNA: TGTGCCAGCAGCCCTCGGACTAGCGGGAATGAGCAGTTCTTC
size: few; J: TRBJ1-1; D: .; V: TRBV19; CDR3: CASTLSGNTEAFF; DNA: TGTGCCAGTACCCTGAGTGGGAACACTGAAGCTTTCTTT